Following are 27 T cell receptor beta chains from one sample sequenced in a study of lymphopenia after photon versus proton radiotherapy. The table came from immunoSEQ multiplex PCR; TCRdb's copy has only in-frame clones and leaves some out. The data contain some 33,000 clones, under 90% of them seen just once; the ten biggest clones take up approximately 6.5%. Sequencing was performed on peripheral blood, taken from a patient treated with photon-based radiotherapy. These receptor sequences come from a woman between 45 and 65 years old with pancreatic cancer.

This chain uses TRBV6-6 with TRBJ1-2, with a weak D call TRBD1 (5 bases). Germline V gene data show CDR1 as MNHNY and CDR2 as SVGAGI (reference sequence). The CDR3 covers 14 residues. The V end lost 8 bases, the J end lost 3 bases, and 16 bases lay between the germline ends. CDR3 residues: CASADQGVYYGYTF. In DNA, the CDR3 is TGTGCCAGCGCTGACCAAGGGGTTTACTATGGCTACACCTTC.

The chain joins TRBV6-6 to TRBJ2-1; 7 bases are shared with TRBD2. There are 14 residues in the CDR3. V trimming: 6 bases; J trimming: 4 bases; junction bases outside the gene matches: 6. Per the germline V gene, CDR1 is MNHNY and CDR2 is SVGAGI (reference sequence). Here the CDR3 reads CASRAGTAYNEQFF. The CDR3 DNA reads TGTGCCAGCAGAGCGGGAACCGCGTACAATGAGCAGTTCTTC.

The chain carries TRBV10-3 and TRBJ2-7; 8 bases map to TRBD2. Per the germline V gene, CDR1 is ENHRY and CDR2 is SYGVKD. This CDR3 has 16 amino acids. After removal of 3 bases from V and 0 bases from J, the junction contained 7 bases not matched to a gene. CDR3 DNA: TGTGCCATCAGTGAAAGCGGGAGCGTTACCTCCTACGAGCAGTACTTC. Translating gives CAISESGSVTSYEQYF.

The CDR3, as DNA: TGTGCCAGCATCCCACTGGGACTAGCGAGTTACGAGCAGTACTTC. Protein sequence: CASIPLGLASYEQYF. V is TRBV28 and J is TRBJ2-7, with 10 nucleotides matching TRBD2. J lost 4 bases, V lost 7 bases, and 10 bases had no gene match. The germline V gene encodes CDR1 MDHEN and CDR2 SYDVKM. The CDR3 runs 15 residues.

This clone was detected once. This sequence joins TRBV14 and TRBJ1-5; D ambiguous. Germline values: CDR1 SGHDN, CDR2 FVKESK. The CDR3 has 14 residues. Deletions cut 5 bases from V and 0 bases from J, with 8 bases between. The CDR3 sequence: CASSSAGSNQPQHF. The CDR3 nucleotides are TGTGCCAGCAGCTCAGCAGGTAGCAATCAGCCCCAGCATTTT.

This chain links TRBV19 with TRBJ1-1, with D hard to call. The length of the CDR3 is 12 residues. Germline CDR1 LNHDA, CDR2 SQIVND (reference sequence). V gave up 3 bases and J gave up 5 bases, with 7 bases separating them. CDR3 bases: TGTGCCAGTAGTATGGGTAGAACTGAAGCTTTCTTT. Translating it yields CASSMGRTEAFF.

The chain uses TRBV5-6 and TRBJ2-7, with a possible D match to TRBD1 (6 bases). V dropped 4 bases and J dropped 4 bases, with 21 bases sitting between them. The CDR3 runs 16 residues. Germline CDR1 is SGHDT and CDR2 is YYEEEE. For the CDR3, the DNA is TGTGCCAGCAGCGTTGGCCAAGGGACACTGATATACGAGCAGTACTTC. It translates to CASSVGQGTLIYEQYF.

There are a few counts of this clone. The chain carries TRBV5-4 and TRBJ1-6; D is unclear. The CDR3 consists of 12 residues. V lost 0 bases and J lost 12, with 7 bases in between. The V gene's germline CDR1 is SGHNT and CDR2 YYREEE (reference sequence). For the CDR3, the DNA is TGTGCCAGCAGCTTGGCCGGCGTACCCCTCCACTTT. Residues: CASSLAGVPLHF. Filled out from reference TRBV5-4 and TRBJ1-6, the complete variable domain reads ETGVTQSPTHLIKTRGQQVTLRCSSQSGHNTVSWYQQALGQGPQFIFQYYREEENGRGNFPPRFSGLQFPNYSSELNVNALELDDSALYLCASSLAGVPLHFGNGTRLTVT.

V gene TRBV13 combines with J gene TRBJ2-3; D uncertain. This CDR3 spans 13 amino acids. The V gene's germline CDR1 is PRHDT and CDR2 FYEKMQ (reference sequence). The V end lost 0 bases, the J end lost 7 bases, and 8 bases lay between the germline ends. The CDR3 reads CASSLGSSNTQYF. The DNA of the CDR3 is TGTGCCAGCAGCTTAGGGTCGTCGAATACGCAGTATTTT.

This clone was seen just once. The rearrangement uses TRBV15 and TRBJ2-2; possibly TRBD1 for D (5 bases). The V gene's germline CDR1 is LNHNV and CDR2 YYDKDF (reference sequence). Trimming took 0 bases from V and 3 from J, leaving 11 bases between them. The CDR3 sequence is 16 residues long. CDR3 in amino acids: CATSREPRADTGELFF. CDR3 bases: TGTGCCACCAGCAGAGAGCCCAGGGCGGACACCGGGGAGCTGTTTTTT.

The chain combines TRBV28 with TRBJ2-1; 15 bases are shared with TRBD2. Germline lookup yields CDR1 MDHEN and CDR2 SYDVKM. This CDR3 comprises 16 residues. The V gene end was trimmed by 5 bases and the J gene end by 7 bases; junction bases not matched to a gene: 6. DNA for the CDR3: TGTGCCAGCAGTCCAGAGGGACTAGCGGGAGGTAATGAGCAGTTCTTC. It yields the protein CASSPEGLAGGNEQFF.

V is TRBV10-3 and J is TRBJ2-3, with 9 positions matching TRBD1. CDR3 length: 13 residues. Germline loops: CDR1 ENHRY, CDR2 SYGVKD. V lost 10 bases to trimming and J lost 4 bases; unmatched junction nucleotides: 6. CDR3 sequence (DNA): TGTGCCACCCAGGGACAGGGTTCAGATACGCAGTATTTT. This codes for CATQGQGSDTQYF.

This CDR3 is CASSARTGDRQPQHF. CDR3 DNA sequence: TGTGCCAGCAGCGCCAGGACAGGGGACCGTCAGCCCCAGCATTTT. The rearrangement links TRBV27 to TRBJ1-5; 9 nucleotides agree with TRBD1. Germline trimming cut 6 bases from V and 6 bases from J; bases unmatched to any gene: 9. This CDR3 comprises 15 residues. Per germline, CDR1 MNHEY and CDR2 SMNVEV (reference sequence).

This rearrangement joins TRBV5-4 to TRBJ2-2; tentatively, D is TRBD2 (6 bases). V was pared by 3 bases and J by 4 bases, with 19 bases between. Germline V gene lookup returns CDR1 SGHNT and CDR2 YYREEE (reference sequence). The CDR3 extends over 17 amino acids. CDR3 in amino acids: CASSSPSLTGVTGELFF. The CDR3 DNA reads as TGTGCCAGCAGCTCCCCAAGTTTGACGGGAGTCACCGGGGAGCTGTTTTTT.

The V gene is TRBV5-4, the J gene TRBJ2-5; 14 bases are a match to TRBD2. This CDR3 comprises 16 residues. J was trimmed by 2 bases and V by 4 bases; bases with no gene match: 4. Germline-derived CDR1 and CDR2 are SGHNT and YYREEE (reference sequence). The CDR3 nucleotides read TGTGCCAGCAGCACGGGACTAGCGGGAGATCAAGAGACCCAGTACTTC. Protein sequence: CASSTGLAGDQETQYF.

The rearrangement joins TRBV30 to TRBJ2-3; TRBD2 might be the D (6 bases). Germline V gene data show CDR1 as GTSNPN and CDR2 as SVGIG (reference sequence). CDR3 length equals 15 residues. Trimming stripped 0 bases from V and 2 bases from J, with 12 bases between. CDR3 nucleotides: TGTGCCTGGAGTGTCGGCGGGGTGAACACAGATACGCAGTATTTT. It encodes CAWSVGGVNTDTQYF.

The CDR3 loop is CASRPNRGGDTEAFF. The CDR3 DNA reads TGTGCCAGCAGACCAAACAGGGGAGGGGACACTGAAGCTTTCTTT. The V and J genes are TRBV27 and TRBJ1-1; TRBD1 agrees at 7 bases. The CDR3 sequence is 15 residues long. Germline CDR1 MNHEY, CDR2 SMNVEV (reference sequence). With 6 bases clipped from V and 3 bases from J, the junction kept 10 bases outside the gene matches.

The rearrangement links TRBV29-1 to TRBJ1-1, with 9 bases identical to TRBD1. Trimming removed 2 bases from V and 4 bases from J; junction bases left unmatched: 2. From germline, CDR1 is SQVTM and CDR2 ANQGSEA. The CDR3 consists of 13 residues. This CDR3 reads CSVEPTGGTEAFF. The CDR3, as DNA: TGCAGCGTTGAACCGACAGGGGGCACTGAAGCTTTCTTT.

The chain couples TRBV4-3 to TRBJ2-7; D uncertain. The V end lost 1 base, the J end lost 5 bases, and 3 bases lay between the germline ends. The CDR3 is 11 residues long. Germline loops: CDR1 LGHNA, CDR2 YSLEER. This CDR3 reads CASSQGHEQYF. CDR3 in DNA: TGCGCCAGCAGCCAAGGACACGAGCAGTACTTC.

In its sample, this clone was seen a few times. The chain has TRBV9 and TRBJ2-1, with 8 bases aligning to TRBD2. Germline values: CDR1 SGDLS, CDR2 YYNGEE. The CDR3 is 17 amino acids. V was pared by 4 bases and J by 2 bases, with 11 bases of the junction left unmatched. The CDR3 bases are TGTGCCAGCAGCACAACCTCGGGACTAGGAACCTACAATGAGCAGTTCTTC. This gives the protein CASSTTSGLGTYNEQFF. Looking up the rest from reference TRBV9 and TRBJ2-1 gives the full variable domain: DSGVTQTPKHLITATGQRVTLRCSPRSGDLSVYWYQQSLDQGLQFLIQYYNGEERAKGNILERFSAQQFPDLHSELNLSSLELGDSALYFCASSTTSGLGTYNEQFFGPGTRLTVL.

The chain's CDR3 is CASSPRDAGQGVINSYEQYF. The CDR3 DNA reads TGTGCCAGCTCACCACGGGATGCGGGACAGGGGGTCATTAATTCCTACGAGCAGTACTTC. The rearrangement uses TRBV18 and TRBJ2-7; 11 bases map to TRBD1. From germline, CDR1 is KGHSH and CDR2 LQKENI. After removal of 1 base from V and 1 base from J, the junction contained 15 bases not matched to a gene. This CDR3 contains 20 residues. Together with reference TRBV18 and TRBJ2-7, the CDR3 gives the full variable domain: NAGVMQNPRHLVRRRGQEARLRCSPMKGHSHVYWYRQLPEEGLKFMVYLQKENIIDESGMPKERFSAEFPKEGPSILRIQQVVRGDSAAYFCASSPRDAGQGVINSYEQYFGPGTRLTVT.

This chain uses TRBV29-1 with TRBJ1-2, with 10 bases fitting TRBD1. Germline CDR1 reads SQVTM; CDR2 reads ANQGSEA. The trim removed 7 bases at V and 5 bases at J, leaving 7 bases unmatched. The CDR3 runs to 13 residues. This chain's CDR3 is CSASGQGEYGYTF. In DNA, the CDR3 is TGCAGCGCTTCCGGACAGGGGGAGTATGGCTACACCTTC. The whole variable domain, filled in from reference TRBV29-1 and TRBJ1-2, reads SAVISQKPSRDICQRGTSLTIQCQVDSQVTMMFWYRQQPGQSLTLIATANQGSEATYESGFVIDKFPISRPNLTFSTLTVSNMSPEDSSIYLCSASGQGEYGYTFGSGTRLTVV.

CDR3 DNA: TGTGCCACCAGCACTCAAGCGGGAGGGCTAGGGGAGCAGTACTTC. Encoded protein: CATSTQAGGLGEQYF. The V gene is TRBV15, the J gene TRBJ2-7; 10 positions agree with TRBD2. CDR1 is LNHNV and CDR2 is YYDKDF in the germline V gene (reference sequence). V was pared by 4 bases and J by 7 bases, with 10 bases of the junction left unmatched. The CDR3 consists of 15 residues.

This clone was seen only once. The rearrangement uses TRBV19 and TRBJ2-1; 10 bases fit TRBD2. Looked up from germline, CDR1 is LNHDA and CDR2 is SQIVND (reference sequence). V trimming: 5 bases; J trimming: 6 bases; junction bases outside the gene matches: 7. The CDR3 loop spans 15 amino acids. DNA for the CDR3: TGTGCCAGTAGTTCTTCTAGCGGGAGTTTCAATGAGCAGTTCTTC. Its translation: CASSSSSGSFNEQFF. Looking up the rest from reference TRBV19 and TRBJ2-1 gives the full variable domain: DGGITQSPKYLFRKEGQNVTLSCEQNLNHDAMYWYRQDPGQGLRLIYYSQIVNDFQKGDIAEGYSVSREKKESFPLTVTSAQKNPTAFYLCASSSSSGSFNEQFFGPGTRLTVL.

The V gene is TRBV6-1, the J gene TRBJ2-7; no definite D call. This CDR3 comprises 16 residues. Trimming took off 2 bases at V and 2 bases at J, with 16 bases between the two ends. From germline, CDR1 is MNHNS and CDR2 SASEGT. The CDR3 bases are TGTGCCAGCAGTGAACTCCTCTCTTATAGTACCTACGAGCAGTACTTC. It encodes CASSELLSYSTYEQYF.

The rearrangement uses TRBV5-1 and TRBJ2-7; perhaps TRBD2 as D (6 bases). Deletions cut 7 bases from V and 2 bases from J, with 13 bases between. The germline V gene encodes CDR1 SGHRS and CDR2 YFSETQ. The CDR3 contains 13 residues. The CDR3 region has the DNA TGCGCCAGCGGGTCCCCGGGGGCCTACGAGCAGTACTTC. Translating it yields CASGSPGAYEQYF.

There are a few counts of this clone. J is TRBJ2-1 and V is TRBV4-1; the D call may be TRBD1 or TRBD2 (5 bases each). The CDR3 consists of 16 residues. V was clipped by 0 bases and J by 4 bases, with 13 bases between them. CDR1 and CDR2 (germline): MGHRA, YSYEKL. In nucleotides, the CDR3 is TGCGCCAGCAGCCAAGATATGGGGGAGAATTACAATGAGCAGTTCTTC. Translation: CASSQDMGENYNEQFF.